This T cell receptor beta chain was retrieved from a study of response to subunit inactivated influenza vaccine. Using its own MiXCR run on the RT-PCR reads, TCRdb lists one record per CDR3 protein. The table has about 500,000 distinct CDR3 sequences, 16% seen once. The germline V gene has CDR1 LNHNV and CDR2 YYDKDF (reference sequence). The CDR3 runs to 13 residues. V shed 0 bases and J shed 6 bases, with 6 bases lying between them. Sequences were derived from CD4+ T cells sorted from PBMCs, sampled 23 months after vaccination. The TCR was taken from a man between 50 and 70 years old who received an inactivated influenza vaccine. The chain employs TRBV15 and TRBJ1-5, with D unclear. CDR3 bases: TGTGCCACCAGCAGAGATCCGGGTCAGCCCCAGCATTTT. Translating gives CATSRDPGQPQHF.